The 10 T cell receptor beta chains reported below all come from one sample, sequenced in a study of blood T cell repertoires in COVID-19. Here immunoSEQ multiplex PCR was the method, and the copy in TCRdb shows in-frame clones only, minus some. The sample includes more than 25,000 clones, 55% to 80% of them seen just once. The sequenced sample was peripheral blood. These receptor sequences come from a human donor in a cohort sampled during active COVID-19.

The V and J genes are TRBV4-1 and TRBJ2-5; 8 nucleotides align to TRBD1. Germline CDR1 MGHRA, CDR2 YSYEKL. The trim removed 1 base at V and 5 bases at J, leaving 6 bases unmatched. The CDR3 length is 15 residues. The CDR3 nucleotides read TGCGCCAGCAGCCAAGGGTCAGGGGGCGCGGAGACCCAGTACTTC. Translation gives CASSQGSGGAETQYF.

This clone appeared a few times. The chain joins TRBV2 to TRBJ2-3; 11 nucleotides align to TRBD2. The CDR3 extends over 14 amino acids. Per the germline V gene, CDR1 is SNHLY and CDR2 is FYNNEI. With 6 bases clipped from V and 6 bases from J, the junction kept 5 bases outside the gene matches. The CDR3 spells CASRIAGGVDTQYF. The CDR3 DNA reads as TGTGCCAGCAGGATAGCGGGGGGGGTGGATACGCAGTATTTT.

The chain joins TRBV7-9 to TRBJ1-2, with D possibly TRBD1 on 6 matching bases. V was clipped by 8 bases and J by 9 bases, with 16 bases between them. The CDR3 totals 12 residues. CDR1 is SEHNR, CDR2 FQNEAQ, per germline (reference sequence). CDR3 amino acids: CASGSTGIRYTF. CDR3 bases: TGTGCCAGCGGCTCCACAGGGATACGCTACACCTTC.

Here the CDR3 reads CASTNRGTYNEQFF. The CDR3 DNA reads as TGTGCCAGCACTAACAGGGGAACATACAATGAGCAGTTCTTC. The genes are TRBV2 and TRBJ2-1, with 7 positions matching TRBD1. The CDR3 covers 14 residues. After removal of 7 bases from V and 4 bases from J, the junction contained 7 bases not matched to a gene. CDR1 SNHLY and CDR2 FYNNEI come from the germline V gene.

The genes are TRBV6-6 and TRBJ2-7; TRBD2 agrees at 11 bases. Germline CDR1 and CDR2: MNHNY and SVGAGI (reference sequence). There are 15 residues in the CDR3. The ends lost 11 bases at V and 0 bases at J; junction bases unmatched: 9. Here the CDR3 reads CAVASSGGASYEQYF. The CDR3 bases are TGTGCCGTTGCAAGTAGCGGGGGGGCCTCCTACGAGCAGTACTTC.

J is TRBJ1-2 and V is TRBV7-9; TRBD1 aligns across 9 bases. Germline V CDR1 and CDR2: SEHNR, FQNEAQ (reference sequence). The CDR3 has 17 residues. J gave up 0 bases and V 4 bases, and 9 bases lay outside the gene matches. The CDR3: CASSSDRGRRANYGYTF. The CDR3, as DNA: TGTGCCAGCAGCTCGGACAGGGGTCGTCGAGCTAACTATGGCTACACCTTC.

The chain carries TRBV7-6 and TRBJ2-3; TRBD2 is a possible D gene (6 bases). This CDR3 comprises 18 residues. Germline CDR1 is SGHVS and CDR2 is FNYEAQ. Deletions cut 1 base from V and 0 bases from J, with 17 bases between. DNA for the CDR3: TGTGCCAGCAGCTTAGTCCCCTCCTCGCGGGGTAGCACAGATACGCAGTATTTT. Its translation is CASSLVPSSRGSTDTQYF.

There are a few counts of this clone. CDR3 coding DNA: TGTGCCAGCTCACCATCGGACAGGACCACTGAAGCTTTCTTT. Translation: CASSPSDRTTEAFF. The V and J genes are TRBV18 and TRBJ1-1, with TRBD1 matching over 7 bases. Germline CDR1 and CDR2: KGHSH and LQKENI. The CDR3 is 14 amino acids. V shed 2 bases, J shed 4 bases, and the junction held 4 bases outside the gene matches.

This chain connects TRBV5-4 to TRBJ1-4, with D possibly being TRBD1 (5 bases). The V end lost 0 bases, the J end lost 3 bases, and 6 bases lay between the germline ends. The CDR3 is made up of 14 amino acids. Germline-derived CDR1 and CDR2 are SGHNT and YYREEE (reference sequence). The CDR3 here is CASSLGQSNEKLFF. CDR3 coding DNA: TGTGCCAGCAGCTTGGGACAGTCTAATGAAAAACTGTTTTTT.

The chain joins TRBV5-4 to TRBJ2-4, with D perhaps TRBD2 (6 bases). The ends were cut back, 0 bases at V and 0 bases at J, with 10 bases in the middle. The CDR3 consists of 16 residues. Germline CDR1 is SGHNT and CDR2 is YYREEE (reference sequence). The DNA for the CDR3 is TGTGCCAGCAGCTTGGGGGGGGAAATAGCCAAAAACATTCAGTACTTC. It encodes CASSLGGEIAKNIQYF.